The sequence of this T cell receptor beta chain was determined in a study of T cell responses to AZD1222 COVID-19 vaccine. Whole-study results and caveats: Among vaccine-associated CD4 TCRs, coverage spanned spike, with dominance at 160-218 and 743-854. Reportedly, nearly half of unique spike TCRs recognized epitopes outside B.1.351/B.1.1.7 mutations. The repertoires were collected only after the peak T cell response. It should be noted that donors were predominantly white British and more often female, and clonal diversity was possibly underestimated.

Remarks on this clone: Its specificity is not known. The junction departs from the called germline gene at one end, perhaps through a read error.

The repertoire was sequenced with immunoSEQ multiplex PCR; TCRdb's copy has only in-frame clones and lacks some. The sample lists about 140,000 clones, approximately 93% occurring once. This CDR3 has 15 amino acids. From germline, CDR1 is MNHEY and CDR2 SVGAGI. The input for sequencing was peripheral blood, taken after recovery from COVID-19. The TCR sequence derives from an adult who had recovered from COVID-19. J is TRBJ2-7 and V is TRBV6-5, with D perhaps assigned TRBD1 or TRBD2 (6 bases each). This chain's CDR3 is CASSYLGGNPSEQYF. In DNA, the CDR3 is TGTGCCAGCAGCTACTTAGGGGGGAACCCCTCCGAGCAGTACTTC.